One and the same sample provided the 12 T cell receptor beta chains below, sequenced in a study of beta chain features in type 1 diabetes. Every bit of the isolated RNA underwent reverse transcription, so sequencing read expressed TCRB transcripts. The table came from immunoSEQ multiplex PCR; TCRdb's copy has only in-frame clones and leaves some out. The sample has under 450,000 clones, more than 11% seen once; the top ten hold around 0.039%. Sequencing input: naive CD4+ T cells from blood. These receptors all come from a man aged 25-45 years in good health.

The rearrangement joins TRBV5-4 to TRBJ2-7, with 9 bases that match TRBD1. The CDR3 contains 16 residues. Germline loops: CDR1 SGHNT, CDR2 YYREEE (reference sequence). The J segment lost 5 bases and the V segment lost 3 bases, leaving 12 bases of the junction unmatched. The CDR3: CASSSRTGAKGNEQYV. CDR3 nucleotides: TGTGCCAGCAGCTCGAGGACAGGGGCGAAGGGGAACGAGCAGTACGTC.

The gene calls are TRBV7-9 and TRBJ1-2; D is perhaps TRBD1 (6 bases). The germline V gene has CDR1 SEHNR and CDR2 FQNEAQ (reference sequence). Trimming cost V 5 bases and J 3 bases, with 16 bases left between them. The CDR3 totals 15 residues. This chain's CDR3 is CASSPGRGRDYGYTF. The CDR3 DNA reads TGTGCCAGCAGCCCAGGCCGGGGGCGCGACTATGGCTACACCTTC. Variable domain in full (rest from reference TRBV7-9 and TRBJ1-2): DTGVSQNPRHKITKRGQNVTFRCDPISEHNRLYWYRQTLGQGPEFLTYFQNEAQLEKSRLLSDRFSAERPKGSFSTLEIQRTEQGDSAMYLCASSPGRGRDYGYTFGSGTRLTVV.

This clone has a handful of counts. V and J are TRBV29-1 and TRBJ1-5; maybe TRBD1 (5 bases). Germline loops: CDR1 SQVTM, CDR2 ANQGSEA. The germline V and J ends were trimmed by 8 bases and 2 bases, with 19 bases remaining between them. The CDR3 is made up of 15 amino acids. CDR3 region: CSSVQGVYGNQPQHF. CDR3 bases: TGCAGCTCGGTTCAGGGAGTATACGGCAATCAGCCCCAGCATTTT.

This clone was picked up a small number of times. The V gene is TRBV4-1, the J gene TRBJ2-4, with D perhaps matching TRBD1 or TRBD2 (5 bases each). V lost 0 bases to trimming and J lost 14 bases, with 14 bases between them. This CDR3 contains 13 residues. In germline, CDR1 is MGHRA, CDR2 YSYEKL. The CDR3 DNA reads as TGCGCCAGCAGCCAAGAGGGCTGGGACGGGGAGTACTTC. Its translation: CASSQEGWDGEYF.

V gene TRBV19 combines with J gene TRBJ1-2, with D unresolved. This CDR3 region has 14 residues. Trimming pared 6 bases from V and 1 base from J, leaving 12 bases between. Germline V gene data show CDR1 as LNHDA and CDR2 as SQIVND (reference sequence). Here the CDR3 DNA reads TGTGCCAGTAGATGGGAATTGAGTAACTATGGCTACACCTTC. Its translation: CASRWELSNYGYTF.

This clone was observed a few times. V and J are TRBV5-1 and TRBJ2-3, with D perhaps TRBD1 or TRBD2 (6 bases each). V lost 0 bases and J 6 bases, leaving 17 bases between the germline ends. Germline CDR1 is SGHRS and CDR2 is YFSETQ. This CDR3 spans 16 amino acids. CDR3 region: CASSLVGAMRGDTQYF. The DNA of the CDR3 is TGCGCCAGCAGCTTGGTGGGGGCCATGCGGGGTGATACGCAGTATTTT. Supplemented by reference TRBV5-1 and TRBJ2-3, the full variable domain reads KAGVTQTPRYLIKTRGQQVTLSCSPISGHRSVSWYQQTPGQGLQFLFEYFSETQRNKGNFPGRFSGRQFSNSRSEMNVSTLELGDSALYLCASSLVGAMRGDTQYFGPGTRLTVL.

This clone was observed a handful of times. V usage is TRBV10-3 and J usage is TRBJ2-5; D tentatively reads TRBD1 or TRBD2 (7 bases each). V lost 7 bases to trimming and J lost 1 base, with 13 bases between them. Germline assignment: CDR1 ENHRY and CDR2 SYGVKD. The CDR3 sequence is 14 residues long. The CDR3 DNA reads TGTGCCATCAAAACAGGGGAGGGCCAAGAGACCCAGTACTTC. This codes for CAIKTGEGQETQYF.

This sequence joins TRBV7-2 and TRBJ2-3; no definite D call. CDR3 length: 13 residues. Trimming cost V 5 bases and J 2 bases, with 8 bases left between them. CDR1 and CDR2 (germline): SGHTA, FQGNSA. This chain's CDR3 is CASSPQITDTQYF. CDR3 DNA sequence: TGTGCCAGCAGCCCGCAAATCACAGATACGCAGTATTTT.

Written as DNA, the CDR3 is TGTGCCAGCTCAGCGGGACTTTCCGGGGCCAACGTCCTGACTTTC. Translation: CASSAGLSGANVLTF. The V and J genes are TRBV18 and TRBJ2-6; the D gene is possibly TRBD2 (6 bases). CDR1 and CDR2 (germline): KGHSH, LQKENI. The CDR3 spans 15 residues. V lost 5 bases to trimming and J lost 4 bases, with 12 bases between them.

The gene calls are TRBV9 and TRBJ2-5, with 10 bases aligning to TRBD2. The trim removed 0 bases at V and 3 bases at J, leaving 8 bases unmatched. From germline, CDR1 is SGDLS and CDR2 YYNGEE. The CDR3 is made up of 17 amino acids. The CDR3: CASSVDPAGGQKETQYF. Here the CDR3 DNA reads TGTGCCAGCAGCGTAGACCCAGCGGGGGGGCAAAAAGAGACCCAGTACTTC. Looking up the rest from reference TRBV9 and TRBJ2-5 gives the full variable domain: DSGVTQTPKHLITATGQRVTLRCSPRSGDLSVYWYQQSLDQGLQFLIQYYNGEERAKGNILERFSAQQFPDLHSELNLSSLELGDSALYFCASSVDPAGGQKETQYFGPGTRLLVL.

This clone was seen a few times. This sequence joins TRBV20-1 and TRBJ2-7; D is unresolved. V was trimmed by 4 bases and J by 2 bases, leaving 6 bases between them. From germline, CDR1 is DFQATT and CDR2 SNEGSKA (reference sequence). The length of the CDR3 is 11 residues. The CDR3 bases are TGCAGTGCTACGCCCACCTACGAGCAGTACTTC. Protein product: CSATPTYEQYF.

J is TRBJ2-7 and V is TRBV7-2, with D perhaps matching TRBD2 (6 bases). Germline lookup yields CDR1 SGHTA and CDR2 FQGNSA. CDR3 length: 16 residues. Trimming cost V 1 base and J 7 bases, with 20 bases left between them. In DNA form, the CDR3 reads TGTGCCAGCAGCTTAGACCTATGGCGGGACCCTACGGAGCAGTACGTC. It codes for CASSLDLWRDPTEQYV.